Listed here is a single T cell receptor (beta chain). Primers used in a second PCR of about 7 to 12 cycles were a sample-barcoded 5' primer and a J-beta primer mix. TCRdb used MiXCR to reprocess the 5' RACE reads, holding one entry per CDR3 protein. Of about 720,000 distinct CDR3 sequences in the sample, around a quarter were seen once. This sample was included in a study of blood T cells in healthy people across ages. Germline V CDR1 and CDR2: SEHNR, FQNEAQ (reference sequence). With V trimmed by 3 bases and J by 6 bases, 11 bases remained unmatched. The CDR3 is 17 amino acids. These data are also associated with another study on T cells of mothers and their children.

Sequencing was performed on blood. The TCR sequence derives from a boy younger than 18 in good health. The rearrangement joins TRBV7-9 to TRBJ2-3; 11 bases line up with TRBD2. The CDR3 DNA follows: TGTGCCAGCAGCTTCCCGCTAGCGGGGGGCCTTTGGGATACGCAGTATTTT. Amino acids: CASSFPLAGGLWDTQYF.